These T cell receptor beta chains were read from a single sample in a study. One entry per CDR3 protein results from TCRdb running MiXCR on the 5' RACE reads. Of 55,000 to 70,000 distinct CDR3 sequences in the sample, 28% are singletons; the top ten hold more than 3%. Sequenced sample: tumor-infiltrating memory CD4+ T cells sorted from the breast tumor. Receptor source: a female donor with breast cancer. CDR3s include the opening cysteine and the closing phenylalanine or tryptophan. The D gene is left open where the match is weak. Expanded clones get a size class; other rows say once, few or many, or leave the size out.

>TRBV9|TRBJ2-1|.|.
TGTGCCAGCAGCGAGACTTCAGGGGGGTACAATGAGCAGTTCTTC
CASSETSGGYNEQFF
>TRBV5-4|TRBJ2-5|TRBD1|.
TGTGCCAGCAGCCCCGACCCGACAGGGGGCGGAGAGACCCAGTACTTC
CASSPDPTGGGETQYF
>TRBV9|TRBJ2-3|.|.
TGTGCCAGCAGCGTAGCGGGAGGACAGGTGGTAGATACGCAGTATTTT
CASSVAGGQVVDTQYF
>TRBV28|TRBJ2-3|TRBD2|few
TGTGCCAGCAGCCGCGGGGGGACTTCGGATACGCAGTATTTT
CASSRGGTSDTQYF
>TRBV7-2|TRBJ2-7|.|.
TGTGCCAGCAGCCCCCTCTCGGGGTTTGCGAACTACGAGCAGTACTTC
CASSPLSGFANYEQYF
>TRBV27|TRBJ1-2|TRBD1|.
TGTGCCAGCAGTTTCAGGGGGGGCTATGGCTACACCTTC
CASSFRGGYGYTF
>TRBV2|TRBJ2-7|.|.
TGTGCCAGCAGTGGTTCACACAAAAGGGGGGACTCCTACGAGCAGTACTTC
CASSGSHKRGDSYEQYF
>TRBV7-2|TRBJ2-7|TRBD2|few
TGTGCCAGCAGGGACCCTAGCGGGAGCCCCTACGAGCAGTACTTC
CASRDPSGSPYEQYF
>TRBV7-3|TRBJ2-7|.|.
TGTGCCAGCAGCTTAATTCCGGGGGACGAGCAGTACTTC
CASSLIPGDEQYF
>TRBV7-2|TRBJ2-5|TRBD1|few
TGTGCCAGCAGCTTGGGGACAGTCCGCGAGACCCAGTACTTC
CASSLGTVRETQYF
>TRBV11-1|TRBJ2-1|TRBD2|few
TGTGCCAGCAGCTACCACTTGGGCGGGGGGGGAAGAAATGAGCAGTTCTTC
CASSYHLGGGGRNEQFF
>TRBV4-2|TRBJ2-1|.|few
TGTGCCAGCAGCAGAGCAGGGTTGAATGAGCAGTTCTTC
CASSRAGLNEQFF
>TRBV4-2|TRBJ2-1|TRBD2|.
TGTGCCAGCAGCCCGGGACTAGCGTCGAATGAGCAGTTCTTC
CASSPGLASNEQFF
>TRBV7-2|TRBJ2-7|TRBD1|many
TGTGCCAGCAGCTTAGTGGACAGGGCATACGAGCAGTACTTC
CASSLVDRAYEQYF
>TRBV20-1|TRBJ1-1|.|many
TGCAGTGCTACAACTAGGGTGGGTTTCATGAACACTGAAGCTTTCTTT
CSATTRVGFMNTEAFF
>TRBV6-5|TRBJ2-1|.|.
TGTGCCAGCAGTTATAAGGTCTTCGGGGAGCAGTTCTTC
CASSYKVFGEQFF
>TRBV9|TRBJ1-1|.|.
TGTGCCAGCAGCGTAGACGGGGGCGGGACTGAAGCTTTCTTT
CASSVDGGGTEAFF
>TRBV14|TRBJ2-7|.|.
TGTGCCAGCAACCGAGAGGGGCTACCCTACGAGCAGTACTTC
CASNREGLPYEQYF
>TRBV5-1|TRBJ1-1|.|.
TGCGCCAGCCGACCCGGACCAGGGAACACTGAAGCTTTCTTT
CASRPGPGNTEAFF
>TRBV6-2/TRBV6-3|TRBJ1-5|.|many
TGTGCCAGCAGTTACTTCGATCAGCCCCAGCATTTT
CASSYFDQPQHF
>TRBV5-1|TRBJ2-2|.|.
TGCGCCAGCAGGTGGGACACCACCACCGGGGAGCTGTTTTTT
CASRWDTTTGELFF
>TRBV6-5|TRBJ2-6|.|.
TGTGCCAGCTCCCCCGGGGGCTCTGGGGCCAACGTCCTGACTTTC
CASSPGGSGANVLTF